This T cell receptor beta chain was recovered during a study of blood T cell repertoires in COVID-19. Authors' analysis steps: It was from reference gene primer amplification that nucleated cell counts were estimated. The method was immunoSEQ multiplex PCR; TCRdb's version includes in-frame clones alone and lacks a portion of them. The DNA gave D and trimming, while V, J and clone size come from that table. Found here are about 54,000 clones, around 83% of them singletons; the top ten hold roughly 5.8%. This clone was seen a few times. The receptor was isolated from a human donor in a cohort sampled during active or convalescent COVID-19. The material sequenced was peripheral blood.

CDR3 region: CASSQDGGLSSGNTIYF. CDR3 coding DNA: TGCGCCAGCAGCCAAGATGGAGGGTTGAGCTCTGGAAACACCATATATTTT. J is TRBJ1-3 and V is TRBV4-3; D remains ambiguous. The CDR3 has 17 amino acids. Trimming shortened V by 0 bases and J by 0 bases, and 12 bases separated the two germline ends. Germline V lookup: CDR1 LGHNA, CDR2 YSLEER.